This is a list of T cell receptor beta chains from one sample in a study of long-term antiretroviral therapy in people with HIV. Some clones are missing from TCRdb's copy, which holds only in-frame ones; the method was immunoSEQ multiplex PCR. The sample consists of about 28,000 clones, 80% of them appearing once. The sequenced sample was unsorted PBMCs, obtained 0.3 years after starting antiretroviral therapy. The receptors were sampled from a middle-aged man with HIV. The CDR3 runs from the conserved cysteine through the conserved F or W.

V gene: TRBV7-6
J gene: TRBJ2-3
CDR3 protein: CASSLRTAGGLDTQYF

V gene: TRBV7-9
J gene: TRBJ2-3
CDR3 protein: CASSPRGPGSTDTQYF

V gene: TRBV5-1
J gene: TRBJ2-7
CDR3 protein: CASSLGTSGSDEQYF

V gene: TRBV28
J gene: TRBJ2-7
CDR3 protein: CASSSPGTPYEQYF

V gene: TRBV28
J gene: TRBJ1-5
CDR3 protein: CASIQSNQPQHF

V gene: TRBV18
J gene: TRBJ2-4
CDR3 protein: CASSPPRGTKNIQYF

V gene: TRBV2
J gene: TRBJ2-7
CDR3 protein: CASSGTGGRYEQYF

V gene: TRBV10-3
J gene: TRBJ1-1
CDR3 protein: CAIGGSRPGALEAFF

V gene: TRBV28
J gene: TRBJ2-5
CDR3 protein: CASDGAGHPGETQYF

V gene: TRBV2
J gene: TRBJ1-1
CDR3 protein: CASSSDAREAFF

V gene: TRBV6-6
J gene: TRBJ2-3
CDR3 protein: CASTTSRTQYF

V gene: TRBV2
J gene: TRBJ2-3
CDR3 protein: CASRPTSGGTDTQYF

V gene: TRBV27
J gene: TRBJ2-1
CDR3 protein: CASSPSYYNEQFF

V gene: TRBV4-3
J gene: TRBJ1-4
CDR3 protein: CASSQDLGTVNEKLFF

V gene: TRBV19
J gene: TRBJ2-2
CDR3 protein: CASSTWTVAGELFF

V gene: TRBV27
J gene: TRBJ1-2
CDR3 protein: CASSLAVDTRGYTF

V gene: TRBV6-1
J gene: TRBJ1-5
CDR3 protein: CASSEWDSNQPQHF

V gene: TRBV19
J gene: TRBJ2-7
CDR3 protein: CASSFPPGEQYF

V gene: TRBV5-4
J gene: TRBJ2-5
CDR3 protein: CASSATTGGVTQYF

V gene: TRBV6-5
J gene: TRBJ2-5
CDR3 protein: CASSYLGSQETQYF

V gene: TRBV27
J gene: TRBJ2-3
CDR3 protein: CASSWGTGLGDTQYF

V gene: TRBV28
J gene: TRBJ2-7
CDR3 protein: CASSFGGGDYEQYF

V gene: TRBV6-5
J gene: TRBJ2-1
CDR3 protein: CASSGTASKTNEQFF

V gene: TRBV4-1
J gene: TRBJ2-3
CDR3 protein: CASSQVSSDPRDTQYF

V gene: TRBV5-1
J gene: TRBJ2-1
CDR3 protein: CASSLANEQFF

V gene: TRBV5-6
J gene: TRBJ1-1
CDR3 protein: CASRRRRTGNTEAFF

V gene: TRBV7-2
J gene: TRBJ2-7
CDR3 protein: CASSSRPGLNHYEQYF

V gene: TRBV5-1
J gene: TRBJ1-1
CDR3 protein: CASSPGTDTEAFF

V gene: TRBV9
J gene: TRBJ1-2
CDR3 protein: CASSVADSFNYGYTF

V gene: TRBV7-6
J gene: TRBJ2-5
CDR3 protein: CASSLLLQETQYF

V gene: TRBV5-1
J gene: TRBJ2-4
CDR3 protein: CASSLASGAKNIQYF

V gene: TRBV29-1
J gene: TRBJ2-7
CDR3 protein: CSVEVTGIYEQYF

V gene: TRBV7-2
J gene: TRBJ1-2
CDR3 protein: CASSLGVGYGYTF

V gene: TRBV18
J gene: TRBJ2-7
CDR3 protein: CASSPDSYEQYF

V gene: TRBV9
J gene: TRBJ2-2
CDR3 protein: CASSVVGGGNTGELFF

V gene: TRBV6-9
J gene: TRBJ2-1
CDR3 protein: CASSCARDSTYNEQFF

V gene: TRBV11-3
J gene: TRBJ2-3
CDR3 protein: CASSPSPRGPPDTQYF

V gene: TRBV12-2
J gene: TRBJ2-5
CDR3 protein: CASRLAGESGEETQYF

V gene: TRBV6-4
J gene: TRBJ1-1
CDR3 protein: CASSDGYLAFF

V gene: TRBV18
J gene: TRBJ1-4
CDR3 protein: CASSPSGAANEKLFF

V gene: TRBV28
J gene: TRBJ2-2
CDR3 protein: CASSTSPLLASGELFF

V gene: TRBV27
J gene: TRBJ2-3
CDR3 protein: CASRGGSTDTQYF

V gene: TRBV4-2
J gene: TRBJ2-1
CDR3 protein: CASSRISGGPAEQFF

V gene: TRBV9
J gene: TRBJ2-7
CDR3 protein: CASSPYGTGGHEQYF